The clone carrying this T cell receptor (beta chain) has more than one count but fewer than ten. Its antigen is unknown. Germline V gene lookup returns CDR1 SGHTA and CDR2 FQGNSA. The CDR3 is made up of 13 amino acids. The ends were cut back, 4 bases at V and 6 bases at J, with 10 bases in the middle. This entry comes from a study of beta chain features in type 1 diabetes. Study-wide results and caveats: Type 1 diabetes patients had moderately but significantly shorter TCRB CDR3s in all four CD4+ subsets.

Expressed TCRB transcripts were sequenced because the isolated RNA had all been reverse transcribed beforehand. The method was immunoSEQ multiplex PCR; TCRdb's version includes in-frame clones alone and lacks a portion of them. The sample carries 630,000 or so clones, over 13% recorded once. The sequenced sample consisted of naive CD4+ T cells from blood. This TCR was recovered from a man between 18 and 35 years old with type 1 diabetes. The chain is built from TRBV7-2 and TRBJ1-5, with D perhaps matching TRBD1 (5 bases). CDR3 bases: TGTGCCAGCAGCTATTCAGGGCGTCAGCCCCAGCATTTT. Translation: CASSYSGRQPQHF.